The present entry profiles one TCR beta chain with its context. The record originates from a study of blood T cell repertoires in COVID-19. Study-wide context: Researchers got acute and convalescent COVID-19 samples from the United States, Italy and Spain. Nucleic acid was either cDNA or gDNA, and it came from T cells, B-cell-depleted T cells, or PBMCs.

The CDR3 is made up of 16 amino acids. Trimming cost V 7 bases and J 1 base, with 19 bases left between them. The V gene's germline CDR1 is PRHDT and CDR2 FYEKMQ (reference sequence). Under the authors' procedure: Nucleated cell counts were estimated from reference gene primer amplification. Sequencing used immunoSEQ multiplex PCR; TCRdb keeps in-frame clones, though not all of them. V, J and clone size derive from that table, while D and trimming were established from the DNA sequence. The table lists 260,000 or so clones, over 75% of them singletons. The source of this sequence is a human donor in a cohort sampled during active COVID-19. Sequenced sample: peripheral blood. The rearrangement joins TRBV13 to TRBJ1-1; D unresolved. The CDR3 loop reads CASTTDAIRKNTEAFF. The CDR3, as DNA: TGTGCCAGCACCACCGACGCAATCAGGAAGAACACTGAAGCTTTCTTT.